This is a list of T cell receptor beta chains from one sample in a study of blood T cell repertoires in COVID-19. Method: immunoSEQ multiplex PCR; TCRdb's copy keeps in-frame clones and lacks some. In the table there are 95,000 to 150,000 clones, 74% of which are singletons. Sequenced material: peripheral blood. The receptors were gathered from a man older than 75 with COVID-19, enrolled during active disease. Each CDR3 is given with its conserved first and last residue. A D gene is named only where the DNA matches it firmly. Size tells how often a clone was seen (once, few, many) or the class of an expanded clone, and some rows leave it out.

NA,NA,TRBV21-1,TRBJ2-1,TGTGCCAGCATCAAGGGTAGCGGGAGTGTAAATGAGCAGTTCTTC,CASIKGSGSVNEQFF
NA,NA,TRBV11-2,TRBJ2-7,TGTGCCAGCAGCCTCGTCCCAGGGTACGGGTACGAGCAGTACTTC,CASSLVPGYGYEQYF
NA,NA,TRBV28,TRBJ1-6,TGTGCCAGCAGTTTCCGGGGGGGGGCCGATTCACCCCTCCACTTT,CASSFRGGADSPLHF
TRBD1,NA,TRBV28,TRBJ2-3,TGTGCCAGCCGGGACAGCCTCACAGATACGCAGTATTTT,CASRDSLTDTQYF
TRBD2,NA,TRBV7-3,TRBJ2-1,TGTGCCAGCAGCTTAAGTACTAGCGGCCACAATGAGCAGTTCTTC,CASSLSTSGHNEQFF
NA,NA,TRBV9,TRBJ2-5,TGTGCCAGCAGCGGGAGACTAGGAGAGACCCAGTACTTC,CASSGRLGETQYF
NA,NA,TRBV3-1/TRBV3-2,TRBJ1-1,TGTGCCAGCAGCCAAGTGGCGGGCAGTGAAGCTTTCTTT,CASSQVAGSEAFF
TRBD2,NA,TRBV6-2/TRBV6-3,TRBJ2-3,TGTGCCAGCAGTTGGGCCGGGACTACCTTCACAGATACGCAGTATTTT,CASSWAGTTFTDTQYF
NA,NA,TRBV19,TRBJ1-2,TGTGCCAGTAGTCGGGGAATCTATGGCTACACCTTC,CASSRGIYGYTF
NA,NA,TRBV6-6,TRBJ1-3,TGTGCCGGAAAGGAGGGTTCTGGAAACACCATATATTTT,CAGKEGSGNTIYF
NA,NA,TRBV10-3,TRBJ2-1,TGTGCCATCAGTGCCGCCCAGGGGAGAGGGCCCGACAATGAGCAGTTCTTC,CAISAAQGRGPDNEQFF
NA,NA,TRBV15,TRBJ1-5,TGTGCCACCAGCAGAGATACAGGCTGGGGGCCCCAGCATTTT,CATSRDTGWGPQHF
NA,NA,TRBV9,TRBJ2-3,TGTGCCAGCAGCGTTTACGCAGGTAGGACGCAGTATTTT,CASSVYAGRTQYF
TRBD1,few,TRBV28,TRBJ1-4,TGTGCCAGCAGTTTTACAGGGGGCCAAGAAAAACTGTTTTTT,CASSFTGGQEKLFF
NA,NA,TRBV5-4,TRBJ1-1,TGTGCCAGCAGCCCCGATTTAGGGGTTGACACTGAAGCTTTCTTT,CASSPDLGVDTEAFF
NA,NA,TRBV3-1/TRBV3-2,TRBJ1-2,TGTGCCAGCAGCCAAGAAGGAGGGCCGAACTATGGCTACACCTTC,CASSQEGGPNYGYTF
NA,NA,TRBV5-8,TRBJ2-3,TGTGCCAGCAGCTTGGGACAGGCCACAGATACGCAGTATTTT,CASSLGQATDTQYF
NA,NA,TRBV5-1,TRBJ2-3,TGCGCCAGCAGCTTGGGCCTAAGTAGCACAGATACGCAGTATTTT,CASSLGLSSTDTQYF
NA,NA,TRBV7-9,TRBJ2-5,TGTGCCAGCAGCGCCCGGGCCTTAGGGGGCCAAGAGACCCAGTACTTC,CASSARALGGQETQYF
NA,NA,TRBV5-1,TRBJ2-3,TGCGCCAGCAGTTATAGCACAGATACGCAGTATTTT,CASSYSTDTQYF
NA,NA,TRBV29-1,TRBJ1-2,TGCAGCGTTGAAAAAGGGGCCTATGGCTACACCTTC,CSVEKGAYGYTF
TRBD1,NA,TRBV15,TRBJ1-1,TGTGCCACCAGCGGCGGGACAGGGCGGAACACTGAAGCTTTCTTT,CATSGGTGRNTEAFF
NA,NA,TRBV6-2/TRBV6-3,TRBJ2-5,TGTGCCAGCAGTTACACACCGGGACACTTATCCCAAGAGACCCAGTACTTC,CASSYTPGHLSQETQYF
TRBD1,NA,TRBV25-1,TRBJ1-1,TGTGCCAGCAGTGATTACAGGGGAAGGACTGAAGCTTTCTTT,CASSDYRGRTEAFF
NA,many,TRBV2,TRBJ2-5,TGTGCCAGCAGTGCACTTCAAGAGACCCAGTACTTC,CASSALQETQYF
NA,NA,TRBV19,TRBJ2-1,TGTGCCAGTAGTCTCCGACAGGCTAGCTCCTACAATGAGCAGTTCTTC,CASSLRQASSYNEQFF
TRBD2,once,TRBV9,TRBJ2-2,TGTGCCAGCAGCCCGAGAGCGCCGGGACTAGCAGGCGGGGAGCTGTTTTTT,CASSPRAPGLAGGELFF
NA,NA,TRBV5-1,TRBJ2-3,TGCGCCAGCAGCTTGGGGTCAGGCCCTCCCACAGATACGCAGTATTTT,CASSLGSGPPTDTQYF
TRBD1,once,TRBV13,TRBJ2-2,TGTGCCAGCGGACTCATACCGGGACAGGGTGTGTTGGGGATCTCACACAACACCGGGGAGCTGTTTTTT,CASGLIPGQGVLGISHNTGELFF
TRBD1,NA,TRBV6-1,TRBJ1-1,TGTGCCAGCAGTGAACGAGGGGGACAGGGGGTTTTCACTGAAGCTTTCTTT,CASSERGGQGVFTEAFF
NA,NA,TRBV6-5,TRBJ2-3,TGTGCCAGCAGTTATAACCCACTTAGTACGCAGTATTTT,CASSYNPLSTQYF
TRBD1,NA,TRBV28,TRBJ1-2,TGTGCCAGCAGGCCGGGACAGACCTATGGCTACACCTTC,CASRPGQTYGYTF
TRBD2,few,TRBV10-1,TRBJ2-7,TGCGCCAGCAGTGAGACTAGCGGGGTCTCCTACGAGCAGTACTTC,CASSETSGVSYEQYF